Shown below are 3 T cell receptor beta chains from a single sample sequenced in a study of lymphopenia after photon versus proton radiotherapy. The assay was immunoSEQ multiplex PCR, and TCRdb's table has in-frame clones only and misses some. The sample holds 60,000 to 75,000 clones, roughly 87% seen once. The sample consisted of peripheral blood, taken from a patient treated with proton-based radiotherapy. Receptors were obtained from a man aged 80 or over with esophageal cancer.

V and J are TRBV25-1 and TRBJ2-5; tentatively, D is TRBD1 (6 bases). The V gene's germline CDR1 is MGHDK and CDR2 SYGVNS. The CDR3 covers 15 residues. V was cut by 1 base and J by 5 bases, with 14 bases left in between. CDR3 region: CASSELAGQGETQYF. The DNA for the CDR3 is TGTGCCAGCAGTGAATTAGCAGGGCAGGGGGAGACCCAGTACTTC.

The V gene is TRBV10-3, the J gene TRBJ2-5; 11 positions match TRBD2. J lost 4 bases, V lost 5 bases, and 6 bases had no gene match. Germline V lookup: CDR1 ENHRY, CDR2 SYGVKD. The CDR3 sequence is 15 residues long. The CDR3 here is CAISQLAGASETQYF. In nucleotides, the CDR3 is TGTGCCATCAGTCAACTAGCGGGAGCATCAGAGACCCAGTACTTC.

In regard to this clone: A much larger clone differs by one base, so this may be a read error. V is TRBV4-2 and J is TRBJ1-5; D gene unclear. V was clipped by 0 bases and J by 6 bases, with 6 bases between them. From germline, CDR1 is LGHNA and CDR2 YNFKEQ. The CDR3 has 13 amino acids. The CDR3, as DNA: TGTGCCAGCAGCCAAGATAAGGGTCAGCCCCAGCATTTT. It encodes CASSQDKGQPQHF.